This T cell receptor (beta chain) was sequenced in a study of cytomegalovirus exposure and HLA in healthy donors (TCRdb year 2017). At the level of the whole study: An earlier analysis of 587 of the donors reported about 250 Gb of sequence data and roughly 100 million unique TCR beta sequences from 150 million to 200 million T cells. Approximately 330 gigabases of sequencing data and around 90 million unique TCR sequences made up an early release that covered under 750 HLA-typed donors. The genetic ancestry cluster associated with self-reported Caucasian donors included about 81% of the roughly 400 genotyped donors. The study was designed to test whether signatures of past pathogen exposure could be identified by cataloging public T cell receptors. The T cell repertoires of 670 or so subjects were profiled by immunosequencing and related to cytomegalovirus serostatus. In addition to the first cohort of 666 subjects, a separate validation cohort of some 120 different subjects was used. To predict cytomegalovirus infection status, the study brought together high-throughput TCR immunosequencing, statistical association of individual TCRs with disease status, and machine learning. In a later analysis, previously published TCR beta repertoires from several hundred donors were re-analyzed and high-resolution HLA genotyping was added so that TCR occurrence patterns could be studied. The later analysis used no new phenotypic data to find candidate immune exposures, relying instead on TCR beta sequences and their occurrence across donors. In an earlier analysis of 500 to 650 of the donors, high-throughput TCR beta sequencing was used to judge whether each TCR beta V gene segment behaved as functional or pseudogenic. Donor age, sex, ethnicity and CMV serostatus were compiled alongside the repertoire data. Genome-wide SNP genotypes for about 60% of the roughly 670 donors were used in a later genetic analysis, which treated that subset as a discovery cohort. All discovery cohort repertoires had been generated using a single sequencing platform. HLA typing included class I and class II loci at four-digit resolution. The number of donors typed differed by locus, with 629-630 for A, B, C, DRB1 and DQB1, approximately 500 for DQA1, 600 to 610 for DPA1, and approximately 470 for DPB1. Roughly 5 DR-DQ haplotypes were handled as single units for association and clustering because linkage in the cohort was strong. On average, roughly 250,000 unique TCR beta nucleotide sequences were sequenced per donor among a few hundred genotyped donors of the cohort, with around 19% of those sequences being non-productive.

Concerning this clone: Its antigen is not yet known. The sample holds no much larger clone one base away, and base qualities are not on file.

In total, 600 or so healthy bone marrow donors made up the cohort. All cohort members were sampled while nominally healthy, although unrecorded immune exposures were likely present. The donor tested CMV seropositive, placing the donor among the 250 to 300 seropositive members of the cohort. A peripheral blood sample was collected from each donor, and TCR beta sequencing was performed on peripheral blood mononuclear cells. The Qiagen DNeasy Blood Extraction Kit was used to extract genomic DNA from the blood cell samples. V gives up 3 bases and J gives up 4 bases, and the segment between their germline ends measures 8 bases. The germline V gene supplies CDR1 SGDLS and CDR2 YYNGEE. The CDR3 has 13 amino acids, counting the end cysteine and phenylalanine. This entry keeps only the CDR3 DNA: 39 bases, framed from base 1. Libraries came from the immunoSEQ multiplex PCR assay. A mixture of 60 forward primers for TCR Vbeta segments and 13 reverse primers for TCR Jbeta segments was used in the multiplex PCR. A multiplex PCR assay on genomic DNA amplified the CDR3 region of rearranged TCR beta genes. On the Illumina HiSeq System, the amplified TCR beta libraries were sequenced as 87-base-pair reads. Concerning the study's data processing: A later analysis tallied 75 million to 85 million unique TCR beta chains across the 700 or so repertoires, and some 10 million of those chains were shared by two or more donors. To remove PCR and sequencing errors, raw reads were error-corrected and collapsed into unique sequences using a nearest-neighbor algorithm that merged closely related sequences. To assign V, D and J gene segments, CDR3 sequences were aligned to IMGT reference sequences. Each retained sequence needed at least a six-nucleotide match to both a V gene segment and a J gene segment. A rearrangement was called productive if the CDR3 had no stop codons and remained in frame with V and J, and every other rearrangement was called non-productive. CDR3 was defined according to IMGT convention as the region running from the second conserved V-encoded cysteine to the conserved J-encoded phenylalanine. In an earlier analysis of around 640 of the donors, sequences lacking an unambiguous match to a single V gene segment were excluded. An earlier analysis of fewer than 650 of the donors classified V segments as functional when productive rearrangements were above 56.7% and as segregating when the standard deviation between donors was above 5%. A statistical classification framework was built to diagnose cytomegalovirus status from the catalog of TCR beta chain sequences. In a later analysis, TCR nucleotide sequences were compared against IMGT/GENE-DB human TR gene sequences so that V and J genes could be assigned. The TCRdist pipeline was used in a later analysis to assign CDR3 sequences and most-parsimonious VDJ recombination scenarios. A later analysis defined each TCR beta chain by its CDR3 amino acid sequence plus V-gene family, and excluded reads lacking a unique V-gene family. A later analysis removed 550 to 650 highly shared, low-generation-probability nucleotide sequences to deal with suspected cross-contamination and a sequencing artifact. In a later analysis, a clonal expansion index was calculated for each public chain from normalized within-repertoire ranks of inferred template counts. In a later analysis, generation probabilities were computed with a VDJ recombination model fitted to out-of-frame rearrangements, and the resulting probabilities were checked against IGoR. Hypergeometric tests were used in a later analysis to score TCR-TCR, TCR-HLA and TCR-CMV co-occurrence, with a repertoire-size bias correction applied to the TCR pairs. In a later analysis, false discovery rates were estimated by permuting HLA or CMV assignments 20 times. In a later analysis, co-occurring TCRs were grouped using DBSCAN, with TCRdist sequence similarity added in when clustering inside HLA-allele-positive subsets. For co-occurrence clustering, repertoires with fewer than 30,000 or more than 120,000 public chains were excluded, along with about five repertoires with anomalous nucleotide sharing. TCRdb obtained this table from immuneACCESS and retained in-frame rearrangements with V and J assigned. These tables miss some clones; where compared with another copy, unresolved V genes account for less than half of the shortfall, and the remainder is unexplained. V and J calls and clone size are given by that table; D and trimming were obtained from the DNA. The sample yields 150,000 or so clones; approximately 85% were counted once. Jointly, the top ten make up about 9.3% of the sample.

What the study reported, not specific to this receptor: The authors suggested that the approach could potentially be extended to other disease states and immunological phenotypes. Most CMV-associated TCR beta chains appeared to be HLA-restricted in a later analysis, and the HLA associations seemed to be driven largely by CMV exposure. According to a later analysis, TCR association rates differed among HLA loci, with DRB1 alleles showing the most associated TCRs and HLA-C alleles showing the fewest. A later genetic analysis reported fewer N-insertions in productive TCRs among donors in an Asian-associated ancestry cluster than the approximately 700-donor mean. For the cohort, immune exposure information was limited to CMV serostatus. A cluster of highly shared sequence variants was judged likely to be a technical artifact of the sequencing pipeline. The cohort was sequenced for TCR beta chains only, and without alpha or paired-chain data the features that could be detected were limited. The classifier was reported to diagnose cytomegalovirus status with high specificity and sensitivity in both the original and validation cohorts. At a false discovery rate of 0.05, a later analysis linked 15,000 to 20,000 TCR beta sequences to specific HLA alleles. Because HLA typing was unavailable for some donors at each locus, only the typed subset was used in association tests. Sequencing depth was assumed to be roughly uniform across donors in the presence/absence analyses, though that assumption may not hold. Across donors, most TCR sequences were observed very rarely, whereas some public TCRs were present in many individuals. Assigning TCR associations to individual alleles was difficult when HLA alleles, especially DR and DQ, strongly co-occurred. In vitro tests confirmed that a few of the cytomegalovirus-associated TCR beta chains recognize cytomegalovirus antigens. In an earlier analysis of 587 of the donors, most TCR beta V segments appeared in productive rearrangements about 87% or about 30% of the time, broadly matching IMGT annotations. In a later analysis, HLA-associated TCR beta chains showed more clonal expansion and lower generation probabilities than non-associated chains that were equally common. A further reported finding was that TCR beta sequences accurately predicted the HLA-A and HLA-B alleles for most subjects in the first cohort. In a later genetic analysis, a missense DCLRE1C variant was associated with V-gene and J-gene trimming of TCR beta chains, and the association was replicated in an independent cohort. Some IMGT-functional V segments, including TRBV6-2 and TRBV6-3, could not be told apart with the 87-base-pair reads, so those segments were excluded. In the study, some 180 TCR beta chains were listed as associated with cytomegalovirus. A later analysis reported that several top co-occurrence clusters appeared linked to parvovirus B19, influenza, CMV and Epstein-Barr virus. Linkage disequilibrium might explain the correlated functional status among segregating V segments, but an unknown experimental factor could not be ruled out. Roughly 17 rarely observed V segments, including chromosome 9 orphons, were excluded from the earlier analysis of some 590 of the donors because counts were too low.

The chain was built from TRBV9 and TRBJ2-1, with TRBD2 tentatively as D gene (6 bases match). The TCR sequence derives from a man between 18 and 29 years old in good health and CMV-seropositive. The sequencing input was PBMCs. The nucleotide sequence is TGTGCCAGCAGCGGCGGGACTTACAATGAGCAGTTCTTC. The encoded protein is CASSGGTYNEQFF.